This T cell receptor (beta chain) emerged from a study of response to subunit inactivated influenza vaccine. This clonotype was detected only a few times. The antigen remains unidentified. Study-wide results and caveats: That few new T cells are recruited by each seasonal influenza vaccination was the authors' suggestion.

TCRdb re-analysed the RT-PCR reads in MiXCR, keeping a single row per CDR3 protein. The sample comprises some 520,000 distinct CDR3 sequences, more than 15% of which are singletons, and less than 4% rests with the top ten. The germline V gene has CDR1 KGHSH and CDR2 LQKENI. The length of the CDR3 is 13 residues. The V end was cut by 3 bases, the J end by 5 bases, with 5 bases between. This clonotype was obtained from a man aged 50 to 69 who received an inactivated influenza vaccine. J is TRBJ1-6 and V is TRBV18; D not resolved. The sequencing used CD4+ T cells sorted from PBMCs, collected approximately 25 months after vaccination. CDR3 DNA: TGTGCCAGCTCACCCACTGATAATTCACCCCTCCACTTT. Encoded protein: CASSPTDNSPLHF.